This T cell receptor beta chain was retrieved from a study of CD8 T cells in Susac syndrome. Study results and caveats: The study's TCR sequencing and HLA analysis covered a relatively small number of individuals, and the study acknowledged this.

RNA was extracted with the RNeasy kit, and a quantity of about 0.45 to 1 ug was reverse transcribed using random hexamers. Amplification of TCR beta CDR3 was carried out by immunoSEQ multiplex PCR, which covered 54 Vbeta and 13 Jbeta segments. One entry per CDR3 protein, called by TCRdb with MiXCR from the immunoSEQ multiplex PCR reads. Of about 180,000 distinct CDR3 sequences listed, about 95% were seen once; the top ten hold about 0.16%. Sequencing of TCR beta was carried out in blood CD8+ and CD4+ T cells. The multiple sclerosis control group was made up of treatment-naive patients with stable or active relapsing-remitting disease. To note about this clonotype: Its antigen is currently unknown.

The sequence came from a human donor with multiple sclerosis. Sequencing was performed on CD8+ T cells from PBMCs.

The CDR3 spells CSVQGAEAFF. The CDR3 DNA reads TGCAGCGTCCAAGGGGCAGAAGCTTTCTTT. J is TRBJ1-1 and V is TRBV29-1; a possible D gene is TRBD1 (5 bases). Trimming shortened V by 6 bases and J by 8 bases, and 10 bases separated the two germline ends. The CDR3 is 10 amino acids. Looked up from germline, CDR1 is SQVTM and CDR2 is ANQGSEA.